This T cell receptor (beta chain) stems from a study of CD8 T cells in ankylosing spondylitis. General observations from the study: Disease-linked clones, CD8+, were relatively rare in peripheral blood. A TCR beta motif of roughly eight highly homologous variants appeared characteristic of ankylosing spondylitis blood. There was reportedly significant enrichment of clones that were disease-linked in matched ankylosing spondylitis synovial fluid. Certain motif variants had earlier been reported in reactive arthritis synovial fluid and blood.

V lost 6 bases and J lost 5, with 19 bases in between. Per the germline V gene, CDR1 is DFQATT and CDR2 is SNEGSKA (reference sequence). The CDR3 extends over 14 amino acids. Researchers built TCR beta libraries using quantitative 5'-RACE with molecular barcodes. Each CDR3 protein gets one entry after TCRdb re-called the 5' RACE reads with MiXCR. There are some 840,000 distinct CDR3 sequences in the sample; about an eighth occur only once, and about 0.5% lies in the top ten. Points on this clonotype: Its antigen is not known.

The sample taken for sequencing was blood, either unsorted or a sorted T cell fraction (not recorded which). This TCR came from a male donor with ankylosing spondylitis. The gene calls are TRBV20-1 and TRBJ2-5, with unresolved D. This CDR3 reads CSAPVRRTGETQYF. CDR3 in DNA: TGCAGTGCGCCAGTCCGACGAACTGGGGAGACCCAGTACTTC.